This TCR beta chain was found in a study of cytomegalovirus exposure and HLA in healthy donors. This clone was found a few times. The CDR3 consists of 14 residues. CDR1 is SNHLY and CDR2 is FYNNEI in the germline V gene. V shed 6 bases and J 3 bases; nucleotides not matched to a gene: 6. Unrecorded immune exposures were likely, despite nominal health at sampling. In the PCR, 60 Vbeta and 13 Jbeta primers were used. Under the authors' procedure: Around 76 million unique TCR beta chains, roughly 11 million shared, were counted in a later analysis. TCRdb's copy holds only in-frame clones and misses some; the assay was immunoSEQ multiplex PCR. That table gives V, J and clone size, and the DNA gave D and trimming. Among over 150,000 clones listed, roughly 80% were seen once.

The chain uses TRBV2 and TRBJ1-1, with 8 bases identical to TRBD1. The sequence was obtained from a woman younger than 45 in good health and CMV-seronegative. Sequenced sample: PBMCs. CDR3 coding DNA: TGTGCCAGCAGGATGGACAGGGCGGACACTGAAGCTTTCTTT. This translates into CASRMDRADTEAFF.